This T cell receptor beta chain derives from a study of T cell responses to AZD1222 COVID-19 vaccine. Profiling relied on immunoSEQ multiplex PCR, and the TCRdb table lists in-frame clones only, not all of them. This table has over 90,000 clones, about 90% appearing once. Germline V gene lookup returns CDR1 MDHEN and CDR2 SYDVKM. The V gene lost 4 bases and the J gene lost 3 bases, with 12 bases spanning the gap. This CDR3 is built from 14 residues. This TCR was recovered from an adult in good health. The genes are TRBV28 and TRBJ1-1, with D tentatively TRBD1 (5 bases). Sequences were derived from peripheral blood, sampled on day 0 of AZD1222 vaccination. CDR3 residues: CASSSGGVYTEAFF. In DNA form, the CDR3 reads TGTGCCAGCAGTTCTGGGGGAGTGTACACTGAAGCTTTCTTT.